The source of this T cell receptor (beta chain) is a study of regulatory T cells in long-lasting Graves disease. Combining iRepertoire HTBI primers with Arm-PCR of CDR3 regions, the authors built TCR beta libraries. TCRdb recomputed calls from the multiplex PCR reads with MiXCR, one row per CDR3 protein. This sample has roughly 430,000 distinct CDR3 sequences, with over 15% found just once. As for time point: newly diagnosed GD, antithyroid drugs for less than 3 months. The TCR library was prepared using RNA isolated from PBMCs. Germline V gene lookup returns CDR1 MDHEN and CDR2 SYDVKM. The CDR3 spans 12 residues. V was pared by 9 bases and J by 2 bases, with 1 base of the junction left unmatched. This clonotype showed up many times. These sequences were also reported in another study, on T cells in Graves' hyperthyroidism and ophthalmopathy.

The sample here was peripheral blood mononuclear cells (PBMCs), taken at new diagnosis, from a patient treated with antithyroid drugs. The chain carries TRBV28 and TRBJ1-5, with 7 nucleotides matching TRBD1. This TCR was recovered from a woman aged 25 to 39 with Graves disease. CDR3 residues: CASTGGNQPQHF. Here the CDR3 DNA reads TGTGCCAGTACAGGGGGCAATCAGCCCCAGCATTTT.